The 3 T cell receptor beta chains below come from one sample, sequenced in a study of T cell repertoires in aging, cancer and after chemotherapy (dated by TCRdb to about 2019). The instrument was an Illumina MiSeq. Multiplex touch-down PCR with a mixed TRB-A/B primer pool was used to amplify rearranged TRB sequences covering the V, D and J segments. TCRdb ran its own pipeline on the public reads, namely fastp trimming at Q25 and MiXCR clone calling, and kept in-frame beta chains. Merged by CDR3 protein, the rows form single entries marked with the most common genes and DNA. The sample table contains 3,000 to 3,500 distinct CDR3 sequences; only one count was recorded for about two fifths of them. The ten largest clones capture around 5.8% of the sample. Instead of sorted cells or RNA, genomic DNA extracted from peripheral blood served as the source for amplifying TCR beta rearrangements. The specimen sequenced was blood. The source of these receptors is a human donor with a solid tumor.

This clonotype is large within its sample. The rearrangement joins TRBV29-1 to TRBJ1-2; 7 nucleotides align to TRBD1. Germline V gives CDR1 SQVTM, CDR2 ANQGSEA. This CDR3 is 14 amino acids long. J gave up 6 bases and V 0 bases, and 7 bases lay outside the gene matches. The CDR3 reads CSVEDVGQANGYTF. The CDR3 DNA follows: TGCAGCGTTGAAGACGTAGGACAGGCTAATGGCTACACCTTC.

This sequence joins TRBV12-3 or TRBV12-4 and TRBJ2-1; D unresolved. V lost 3 bases to trimming and J lost 9 bases, with 9 bases between them. This CDR3 is 12 amino acids long. The chain's CDR3 is CASSFAEGEQFF. CDR3 sequence (DNA): TGTGCCAGCAGTTTCGCTGAAGGTGAGCAGTTCTTC.

The V gene is TRBV27, the J gene TRBJ2-3; the D is unclear. CDR3 size: 14 residues. V shed 5 bases and J shed 0 bases, with 9 bases lying between them. CDR1 and CDR2 (germline): MNHEY, SMNVEV (reference sequence). CDR3 sequence (DNA): TGTGCCAGCAGTCCCCGCCCTAGCACAGATACGCAGTATTTT. It is translated as CASSPRPSTDTQYF.